Listed here is a single TCR beta chain. V trimming: 3 bases; J trimming: 5 bases; junction bases outside the gene matches: 4. This CDR3 is built from 13 residues. This sample is part of a study of blood T cell repertoires in COVID-19. Method: immunoSEQ multiplex PCR; TCRdb's copy keeps in-frame clones and lacks some. This table holds approximately 280,000 clones, 65% to 90% found once. The sequenced material came from peripheral blood. The TCR was taken from a man in his fifties with active or convalescent COVID-19. The rearrangement uses TRBV12-3 or TRBV12-4 and TRBJ2-7; 7 bases are a match to TRBD1. The CDR3 protein is CASSLDRNDEQYF. The CDR3 nucleotides are TGTGCCAGCAGTTTGGACAGGAACGACGAGCAGTACTTC.